This TCR beta chain is from a study of blood T cell repertoires in COVID-19. Study details: Whether acute or convalescent, the COVID-19 samples came from the United States, Italy and Spain. T cells, B-cell-depleted T cells, or PBMCs provided the cDNA or gDNA that served as material.

CDR3 size: 16 residues. The germline CDR1 and CDR2 sequences are MGHRA and YSYEKL. The V and J ends lost 5 bases and 4 bases, in that order; junction bases with no gene match: 11. Study processing details: Amplification from reference gene primers served as the basis for estimated nucleated cell counts. Sequenced by immunoSEQ multiplex PCR; TCRdb stores in-frame clones only, minus some. V and J calls and clone size are those listed in that table; D and trimming were worked out from the DNA. The sample yields about 130,000 clones, 86% seen once. The sequence came from an older woman with COVID-19, enrolled during active disease. This chain joins TRBV4-1 and TRBJ2-5; 9 nucleotides align to TRBD1. Sequenced input: peripheral blood. CDR3: CASSDVPGTGIETQYF. The CDR3 region has the DNA TGCGCCAGCAGCGACGTTCCCGGGACAGGGATAGAGACCCAGTACTTC.